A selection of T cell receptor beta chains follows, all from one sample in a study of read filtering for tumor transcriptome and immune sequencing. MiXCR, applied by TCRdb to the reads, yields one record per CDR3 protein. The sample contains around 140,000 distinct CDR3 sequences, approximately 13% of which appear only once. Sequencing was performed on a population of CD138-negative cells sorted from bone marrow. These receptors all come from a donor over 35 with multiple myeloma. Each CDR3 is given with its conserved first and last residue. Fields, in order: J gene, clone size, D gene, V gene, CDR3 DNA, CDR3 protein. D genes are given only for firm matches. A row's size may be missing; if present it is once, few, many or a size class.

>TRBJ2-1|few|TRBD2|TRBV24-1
TGTGCCACCAGAGCCGAGACTAGCGGAAGCTCCTACAAGGAGCAGTTCTTC
CATRAETSGSSYKEQFF
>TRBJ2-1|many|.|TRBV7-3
TGTGCCAGCAGCTCCTCGGCAGTAAGACATGAGCAGTTCTTC
CASSSSAVRHEQFF
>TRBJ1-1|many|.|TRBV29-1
TGCAGCGCCCCTCGGGGAGAAACAATGAACACTGAAGCTTTCTTT
CSAPRGETMNTEAFF
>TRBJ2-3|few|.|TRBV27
TGTGCCAGCACGATGGGGGGCATCACAGATACGCAGTATTTT
CASTMGGITDTQYF
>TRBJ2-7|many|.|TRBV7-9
TGTGCCAGCAGCCCCGCCGTATTTCCCTACGAGCAGTACTTC
CASSPAVFPYEQYF
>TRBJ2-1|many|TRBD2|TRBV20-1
TGCAGTGCTAGAGAGGAGCGGGGGTACGACAATGAGCAGTTCTTC
CSAREERGYDNEQFF
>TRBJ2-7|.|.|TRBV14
TGTGCCAGCAGCCCCCTAGACCTTGACTACGAGCAGTACTTC
CASSPLDLDYEQYF
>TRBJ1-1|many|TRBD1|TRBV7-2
TGTGCCAGCAGCTTACAGCTTCCTTACAGGGGGGTCGGCACTGAAGCTTTCTTT
CASSLQLPYRGVGTEAFF
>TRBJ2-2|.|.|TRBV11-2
TGTGCCAGCAGCTTAGTAGGCGACACCCGGGAGCTGTTTTTT
CASSLVGDTRELFF
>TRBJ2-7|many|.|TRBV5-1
TGCGCCAGCAGCCATCAGAGCTCCTACGAGCAGTACTTC
CASSHQSSYEQYF